The 6 T cell receptor beta chains below were found in one sample sequenced in a study of CD8+CD57+ T cells in acquired aplastic anemia. Profiling that covered TCR beta VDJ and CDR3 relied on genomic DNA as its template. TCRdb passed the reads through MiXCR, listing each CDR3 protein once. The sample records tens of thousands of distinct CDR3 sequences, around 50% being singletons. Material for sequencing was sorted CD4+, CD8+, or CD8+CD57+ T cells (not recorded which) from PBMCs. The source is a human donor in good health, serving as a control.

In this sample, this clonotype turned up many times. V usage is TRBV5-1 and J usage is TRBJ2-1; TRBD1 matches 11 bases. The ends lost 1 base at V and 6 bases at J; junction bases unmatched: 3. The CDR3 has 15 residues. From germline, CDR1 is SGHRS and CDR2 YFSETQ. The CDR3 loop reads CASSLPGQGVNEQFF. CDR3 coding DNA: TGCGCCAGCAGCTTGCCGGGACAGGGGGTCAATGAGCAGTTCTTC. Looking up the rest from reference TRBV5-1 and TRBJ2-1 gives the full variable domain: KAGVTQTPRYLIKTRGQQVTLSCSPISGHRSVSWYQQTPGQGLQFLFEYFSETQRNKGNFPGRFSGRQFSNSRSEMNVSTLELGDSALYLCASSLPGQGVNEQFFGPGTRLTVL.

About this clonotype itself: Being one base from a much bigger clone, this may be a read error. The V gene is TRBV24-1, the J gene TRBJ2-1, with TRBD2 matching 7 bases. The CDR3 has 13 amino acids. Per the germline V gene, CDR1 is KGHDR and CDR2 is SFDVKD. The CDR3 spells CASERDFRDEQSF. The DNA for the CDR3 is TGTGCCAGCGAGCGGGACTTTCGCGATGAGCAGTCCTTC.

This clonotype has a handful of counts. The chain joins TRBV19 to TRBJ2-5, with D perhaps matching TRBD1 or TRBD2 (6 bases each). CDR3 length: 14 amino acids. V was clipped by 4 bases and J by 5 bases, with 14 bases between them. Germline lookup yields CDR1 LNHDA and CDR2 SQIVND (reference sequence). As DNA, the CDR3 is TGTGCCAGTAGTAGCAAACTCGGGGGCGAGACCCAGTACTTC. It is translated as CASSSKLGGETQYF.

The J gene is TRBJ2-7, the V gene TRBV11-3; D gene ambiguous. CDR3 length: 13 amino acids. Germline CDR1 SGHNT, CDR2 YENEEA. V shed 0 bases and J shed 0 bases, with 3 bases lying between them. Here the CDR3 reads CASSLDSSYEQYF. The CDR3 nucleotides are TGTGCCAGCAGCTTAGATTCCTCCTACGAGCAGTACTTC.

This clonotype appeared once. This rearrangement joins TRBV7-9 to TRBJ2-7; 8 bases fit TRBD1. Germline V lookup: CDR1 SEHNR, CDR2 FQNEAQ (reference sequence). The V and J ends lost 5 bases and 6 bases, in that order; junction bases with no gene match: 3. This CDR3 contains 12 residues. The CDR3 coding sequence is TGTGCCAGCAGCCGAACAGGGGGCGAGCAGTACTTC. This translates into CASSRTGGEQYF.

The V gene is TRBV2, the J gene TRBJ2-7; no clear D gene. The germline gives CDR1 SNHLY, CDR2 FYNNEI. Trimming removed 2 bases at V and 1 base at J, with 6 bases between. CDR3 length: 13 residues. The CDR3 nucleotides read TGTGCCAGCAGTGAAAGCCTTTCCTACGAGCAGTACGTC. Translating gives CASSESLSYEQYV.